The 10 T cell receptor beta chains reported below all come from one sample, sequenced in a study of T-cell reconstitution after alpha-beta-depleted transplantation in children. Unique molecular identifiers were built into the TCRbeta library. TCRdb independently ran MiXCR on the PCR reads; one entry per CDR3 protein. The sample contains 250,000 to 400,000 distinct CDR3 sequences, approximately 23% of which appear only once. The sequenced sample was PBMCs, mostly from graft donor cells, obtained 180 days after TCRalphabeta/CD19-depleted stem cell transplant. The source of these receptors is a male patient younger than 18 who had a stem cell transplant for acute lymphoblastic leukemia, so the T cells may come from the graft donor.

The chain is built from TRBV27 and TRBJ2-7; the D gene is possibly TRBD2 (5 bases). The germline V gene has CDR1 MNHEY and CDR2 SMNVEV (reference sequence). This CDR3 spans 13 amino acids. Between the trimmed V and J ends, which lost 3 bases and 7 bases, there was a span of 13 bases. CDR3 residues: CASSFGGLREQYF. DNA of the CDR3: TGTGCCAGCAGTTTTGGCGGGCTTCGGGAGCAGTACTTC.

The chain joins TRBV6-1 to TRBJ1-2, with D possibly matching TRBD1 (5 bases). Between the trimmed V and J ends, which lost 7 bases and 2 bases, there was a span of 11 bases. The CDR3 is made up of 13 amino acids. Germline CDR1 reads MNHNS; CDR2 reads SASEGT. The CDR3 region has the DNA TGTGCCAGCAAGCCGGGACTGAACTATGGCTACACCTTC. Residues: CASKPGLNYGYTF.

The genes are TRBV29-1 and TRBJ2-1, with D hard to call. The CDR3 spans 16 residues. The V and J ends lost 3 bases and 4 bases respectively, with 19 bases between them. Germline CDR1 and CDR2: SQVTM and ANQGSEA. CDR3 sequence: CSVDAGPQPGYNEQFF. CDR3 DNA sequence: TGCAGCGTTGACGCCGGACCGCAACCCGGGTACAATGAGCAGTTCTTC.

The J gene is TRBJ2-5, the V gene TRBV7-9; no firm D call. V was clipped by 6 bases and J by 4 bases, with 21 bases between them. From germline, CDR1 is SEHNR and CDR2 FQNEAQ (reference sequence). This CDR3 region has 16 residues. CDR3 residues: CASSGSRLGLGETQYF. The CDR3 DNA reads as TGTGCCAGCAGTGGGTCCAGGTTGGGATTAGGAGAGACCCAGTACTTC. The whole variable domain, remainder taken from reference TRBV7-9 and TRBJ2-5, is DTGVSQNPRHKITKRGQNVTFRCDPISEHNRLYWYRQTLGQGPEFLTYFQNEAQLEKSRLLSDRFSAERPKGSFSTLEIQRTEQGDSAMYLCASSGSRLGLGETQYFGPGTRLLVL.

The gene calls are TRBV2 and TRBJ1-1; 8 bases align to TRBD1. The CDR3 consists of 13 residues. CDR1 and CDR2 from the germline V gene are SNHLY and FYNNEI. Trimming at V came to 3 bases and at J to 4 bases, leaving 1 base not matched to a gene. The CDR3 sequence is CASSETGATEAFF. The CDR3 nucleotides are TGTGCCAGCAGTGAGACAGGGGCCACTGAAGCTTTCTTT. Complete variable domain (other parts from reference TRBV2 and TRBJ1-1): EPEVTQTPSHQVTQMGQEVILRCVPISNHLYFYWYRQILGQKVEFLVSFYNNEISEKSEIFDDQFSVERPDGSNFTLKIRSTKLEDSAMYFCASSETGATEAFFGQGTRLTVV.

This CDR3 is CASSPPDSGYNEQFF. The CDR3 DNA sequence: TGTGCCAGCAGCCCCCCCGACTCGGGCTACAATGAGCAGTTCTTC. The rearrangement joins TRBV5-6 to TRBJ2-1; D call uncertain. The CDR3 spans 15 residues. Germline CDR1 reads SGHDT; CDR2 reads YYEEEE. Trimming removed 4 bases from V and 3 bases from J, with 14 bases in between. Supplemented by reference TRBV5-6 and TRBJ2-1, the full variable domain reads DAGVTQSPTHLIKTRGQQVTLRCSPKSGHDTVSWYQQALGQGPQFIFQYYEEEERQRGNFPDRFSGHQFPNYSSELNVNALLLGDSALYLCASSPPDSGYNEQFFGPGTRLTVL.

The genes are TRBV4-2 and TRBJ1-2; TRBD1 agrees at 12 bases. J gave up 4 bases and V 0 bases, and 9 bases lay outside the gene matches. CDR1 is LGHNA, CDR2 YNFKEQ, per germline. The CDR3 has 18 amino acids. The CDR3 nucleotides read TGTGCCAGCAGCCAAGATCAGTATGTGGGACAGGGGGCCTATGGCTACACCTTC. This translates into CASSQDQYVGQGAYGYTF.

This sequence joins TRBV20-1 and TRBJ2-2; 10 positions agree with TRBD2. CDR1 and CDR2 from the germline V gene are DFQATT and SNEGSKA (reference sequence). Trimming cost V 5 bases and J 5 bases; bases outside gene matches: 8. This CDR3 region has 15 residues. The CDR3 reads CSADGGLALTGELFF. CDR3 nucleotides: TGCAGTGCTGATGGGGGACTAGCGCTTACCGGGGAGCTGTTTTTT.

This clonotype occurred a few times. The chain employs TRBV5-1 and TRBJ1-2, with 11 bases matching TRBD1. In germline, CDR1 is SGHRS, CDR2 YFSETQ. The CDR3 has 15 amino acids. V lost 2 bases, J lost 7 bases, and 7 bases stayed unmatched. CDR3 loop: CASSFLGQGAAGYTF. As DNA, the CDR3 is TGCGCCAGCAGCTTCCTCGGACAGGGGGCGGCTGGCTACACCTTC.

This clonotype has a handful of counts. This chain joins TRBV9 and TRBJ2-6, with D possibly matching TRBD1 (5 bases). Germline assignment: CDR1 SGDLS and CDR2 YYNGEE. Trimming stripped 4 bases from V and 0 bases from J, with 8 bases between. CDR3 length equals 15 residues. This CDR3 is CASSLRASGANVLTF. The CDR3 nucleotides read TGTGCCAGCAGCCTCAGGGCCTCTGGGGCCAACGTCCTGACTTTC.